This T cell receptor (beta chain) was captured in a study of Ad26.COV2.S vaccination and SARS-CoV-2 variants (dated by TCRdb to the early 2020s). A note on the overall study: Donors in the vaccine arm were drawn from COV1001, a multicentre, randomized, double-blind, placebo-controlled phase I-IIa trial testing Ad26.COV2.S in healthy adults. Participants in the trial were split at random into five groups of five each, receiving low-dose or high-dose Ad26.COV2.S once or twice, or else placebo on both occasions. A total of some 30 samples were included in the TCR-sequenced set, comprising some 20 Ad26.COV2.S vaccine recipients, 5 placebo recipients and 8 SARS-CoV-2 convalescent individuals. Dosing of Ad26.COV2.S was intramuscular, at either 5x10^10 or 1x10^11 viral particles, delivered as one shot or as two shots spaced 56 days apart. Blinding of investigators to trial group allocation was maintained during experiments and outcome assessment. TCRbeta repertoire sequencing was used to assess the specificity and breadth of SARS-CoV-2-reactive T cell receptors after Ad26.COV2.S vaccination. The research as a whole found: After vaccination, substantial breadth of spike-specific CD8+ and CD4+ T cell responses was reported. It was noted by the authors that total T cell responses may have been underestimated by the TCR breadth and depth analyses. The study lacked the statistical power to compare responses across vaccine doses or regimens. Vaccine and placebo recipients had similar non-spike TCR breadth, a finding consistent with the vaccine containing only spike. Ad26.COV2.S recipients had higher spike-specific TCR breadth than placebo recipients (P = 0.0014).

The CDR3 runs 15 residues from the cysteine to the phenylalanine. Just the 45-base CDR3 DNA is kept, in frame starting at base 1. CDR1 and CDR2, per the germline V gene, are MGHRA and YSYEKL. Germline trimming amounts to 0 bases on V and 5 bases on J, with 6 as the count of junction bases outside the gene matches. In light of the paper, this sample's treatment or condition label describes: some 20 received Ad26.COV2.S at low or high dose, single or two shots; 5 received placebo; per-sample allocation not given. For vaccine and placebo recipients, the sequenced repertoires came from samples collected on day 63 after the first injection. Cohort 1b enrolled roughly 25 adults aged 18-55 years at a single site in Boston, USA, between 29 July and 7 August 2020. Ad26.COV2.S was a replication-incompetent adenovirus type 26 vector that expressed a prefusion-stabilized SARS-CoV-2 spike protein derived from the original Wuhan strain.

This clone came up a few times. The antigen this receptor binds is unknown. No much larger clone is present one base from it, and per-base qualities are unavailable. The immunoSEQ Assay was used to sequence TCRbeta CDR3 regions. After extraction, genomic DNA underwent amplification by bias-controlled multiplex PCR, followed by high-throughput sequencing. In the authors' own workflow: Collapsing and filtering of sequences were performed to quantify the absolute abundance of each unique TCRbeta CDR3 region. T cell fraction was estimated by normalizing TCRbeta template counts to usable DNA, which was measured by amplifying reference genes present in all nucleated cells. Repertoire TCRs were annotated as SARS-CoV-2-specific when V gene, CDR3 amino acid sequence and J gene were exactly matched to a known reactive TCR set. The reference SARS-CoV-2 TCR set was obtained from MIRA and was filtered for enrichment in COVID-19-positive ImmuneCODE repertoires, whereby public or cross-reactive TCRs were removed. Based on the MIRA antigens, annotated TCRs were further analysed at the level of specific ORF or position within ORF. Depth was the summed frequency of annotated unique rearrangements, while breadth was defined as annotated unique rearrangements over total unique productive rearrangements. Group comparisons of TCR breadth used two-sided Wilcoxon rank-sum tests. This is the immuneACCESS table as TCRdb keeps it, with only in-frame sequences that have V and J called. A part of the clones is gone; compared with another copy, unresolved V genes explain less than half, and the rest is unexplained. Clonal size and the V and J genes are those of that table, whereas D and trimming came from the DNA. The sample has about 400,000 clones on record, about 80% of them singletons. The ten biggest clones cover roughly 7.4% of the sample.

The V gene is TRBV4-1 and the J gene is TRBJ2-7; the junction holds 8 bases that match TRBD1. Source: peripheral blood, taken in a trial of Ad26.COV2.S vaccine versus placebo. This receptor was obtained from a person between 18 and 59 years old who received the Ad26.COV2.S COVID-19 vaccine or a placebo. The nucleotide sequence reads TGCGCCAGCAGCCAAGAATTAGGACAGGGAGACGAGCAGTACTTC. It specifies CASSQELGQGDEQYF.